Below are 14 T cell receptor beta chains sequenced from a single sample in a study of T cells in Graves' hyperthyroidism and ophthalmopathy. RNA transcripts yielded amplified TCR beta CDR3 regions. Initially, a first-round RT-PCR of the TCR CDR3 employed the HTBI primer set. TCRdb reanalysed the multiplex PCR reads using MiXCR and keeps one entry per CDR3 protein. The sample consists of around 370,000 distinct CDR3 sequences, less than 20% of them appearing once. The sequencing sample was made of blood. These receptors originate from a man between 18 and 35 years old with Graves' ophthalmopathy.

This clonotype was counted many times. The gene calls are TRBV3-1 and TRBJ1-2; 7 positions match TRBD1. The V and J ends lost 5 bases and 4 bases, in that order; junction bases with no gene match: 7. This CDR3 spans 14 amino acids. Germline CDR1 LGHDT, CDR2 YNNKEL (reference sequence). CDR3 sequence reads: CASSYRQGGYGYTF. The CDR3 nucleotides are TGTGCCAGCAGCTATCGACAGGGCGGCTATGGCTACACCTTC.

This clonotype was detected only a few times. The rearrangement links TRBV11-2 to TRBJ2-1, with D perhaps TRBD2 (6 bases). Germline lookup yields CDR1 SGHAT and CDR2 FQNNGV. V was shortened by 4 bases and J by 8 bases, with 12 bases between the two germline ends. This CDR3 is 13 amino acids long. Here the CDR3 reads CASSSYGGHEQFF. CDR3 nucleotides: TGTGCCAGCAGCTCATACGGGGGACATGAGCAGTTCTTC.

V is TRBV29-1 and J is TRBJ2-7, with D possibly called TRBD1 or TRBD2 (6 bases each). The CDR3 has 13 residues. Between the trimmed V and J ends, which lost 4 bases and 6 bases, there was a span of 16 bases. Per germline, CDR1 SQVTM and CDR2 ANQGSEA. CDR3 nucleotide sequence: TGCAGCGTTGTATGGGGGGCATGGGGCGAGCAGTACTTC. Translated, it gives CSVVWGAWGEQYF.

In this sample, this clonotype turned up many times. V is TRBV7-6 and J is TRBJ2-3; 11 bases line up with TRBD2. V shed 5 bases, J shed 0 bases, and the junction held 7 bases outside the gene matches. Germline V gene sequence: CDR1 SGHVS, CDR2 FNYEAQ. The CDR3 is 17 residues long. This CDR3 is CASSPGTSGVSTDTQYF. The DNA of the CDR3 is TGTGCCAGCAGCCCCGGGACTAGCGGAGTTAGCACAGATACGCAGTATTTT.

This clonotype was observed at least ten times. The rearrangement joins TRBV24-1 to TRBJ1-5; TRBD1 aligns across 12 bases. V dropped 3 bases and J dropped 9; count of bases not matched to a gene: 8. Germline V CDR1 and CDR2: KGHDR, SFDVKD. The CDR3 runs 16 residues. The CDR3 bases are TGTGCCACCAGTGATCCCGGGACAGGGGGCAATGGGCCCCAGCATTTT. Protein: CATSDPGTGGNGPQHF.

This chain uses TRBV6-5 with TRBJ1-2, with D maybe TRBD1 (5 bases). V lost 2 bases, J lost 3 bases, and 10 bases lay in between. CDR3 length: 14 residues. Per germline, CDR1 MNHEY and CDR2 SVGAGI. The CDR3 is CASSYGADHYGYTF. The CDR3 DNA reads TGTGCCAGCAGTTACGGGGCTGATCACTATGGCTACACCTTC.

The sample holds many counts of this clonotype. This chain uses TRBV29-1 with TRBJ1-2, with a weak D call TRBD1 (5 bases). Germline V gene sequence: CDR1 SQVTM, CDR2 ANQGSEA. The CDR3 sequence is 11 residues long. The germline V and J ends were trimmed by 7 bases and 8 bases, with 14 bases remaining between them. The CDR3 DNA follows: TGCAGCGGAGGGGAGGTTAAAGGCTACACCTTC. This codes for CSGGEVKGYTF.

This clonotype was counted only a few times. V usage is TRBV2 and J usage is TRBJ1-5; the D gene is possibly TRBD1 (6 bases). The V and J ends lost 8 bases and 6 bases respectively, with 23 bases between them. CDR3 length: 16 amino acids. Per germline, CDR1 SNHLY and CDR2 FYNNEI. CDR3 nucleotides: TGTGCCAGCTCCTCCCCCGGGACATTGGGAGGTCAGCCCCAGCATTTT. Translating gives CASSSPGTLGGQPQHF. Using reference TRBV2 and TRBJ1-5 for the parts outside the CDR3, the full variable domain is EPEVTQTPSHQVTQMGQEVILRCVPISNHLYFYWYRQILGQKVEFLVSFYNNEISEKSEIFDDQFSVERPDGSNFTLKIRSTKLEDSAMYFCASSSPGTLGGQPQHFGDGTRLSIL.

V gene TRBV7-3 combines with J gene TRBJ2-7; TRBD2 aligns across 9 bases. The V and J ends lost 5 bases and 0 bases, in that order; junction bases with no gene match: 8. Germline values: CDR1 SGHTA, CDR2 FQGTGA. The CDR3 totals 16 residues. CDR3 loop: CASSLFGGGASYEQYF. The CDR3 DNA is TGTGCCAGCAGCCTATTTGGCGGGGGGGCCTCCTACGAGCAGTACTTC.

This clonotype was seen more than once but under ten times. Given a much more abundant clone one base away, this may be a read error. The CDR3 coding sequence is TGTGCCGGCAGTCCTAGTGGGGGCCGGGGCTACACCTTC. Residues: CAGSPSGGRGYTF. This sequence joins TRBV12-3 or TRBV12-4 and TRBJ1-2; a weak D match, TRBD1 (6 bases). The CDR3 consists of 13 residues.

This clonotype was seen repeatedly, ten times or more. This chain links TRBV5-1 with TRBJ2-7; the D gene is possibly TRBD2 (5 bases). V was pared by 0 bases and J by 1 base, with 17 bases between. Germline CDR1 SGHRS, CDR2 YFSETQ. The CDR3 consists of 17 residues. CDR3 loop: CASSLGSGIQQSYEQYF. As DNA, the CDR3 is TGCGCCAGCAGCTTGGGGTCGGGGATCCAGCAGTCCTACGAGCAGTACTTC.

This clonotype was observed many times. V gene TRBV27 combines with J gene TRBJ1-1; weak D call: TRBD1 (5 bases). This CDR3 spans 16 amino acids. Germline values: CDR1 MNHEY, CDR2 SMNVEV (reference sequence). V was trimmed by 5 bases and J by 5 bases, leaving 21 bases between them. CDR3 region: CASSAMGRSPATEAFF. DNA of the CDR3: TGTGCCAGCAGTGCCATGGGACGGAGCCCGGCGACTGAAGCTTTCTTT.

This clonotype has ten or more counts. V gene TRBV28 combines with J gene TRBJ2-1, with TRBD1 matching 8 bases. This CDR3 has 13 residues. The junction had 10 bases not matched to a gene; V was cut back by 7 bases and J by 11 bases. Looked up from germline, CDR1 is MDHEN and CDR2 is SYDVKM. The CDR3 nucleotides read TGTGCCAGCACCCCCCCGGGACAGGAGAAGCAGTTCTTC. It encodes CASTPPGQEKQFF.

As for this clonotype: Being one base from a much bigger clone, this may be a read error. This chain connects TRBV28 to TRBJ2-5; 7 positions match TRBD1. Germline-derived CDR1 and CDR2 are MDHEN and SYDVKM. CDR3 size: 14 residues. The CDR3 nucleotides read TGTGCCAGCAGTTTACAGACAGGGAGAAAGACCCAGTGCTTC. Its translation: CASSLQTGRKTQCF.